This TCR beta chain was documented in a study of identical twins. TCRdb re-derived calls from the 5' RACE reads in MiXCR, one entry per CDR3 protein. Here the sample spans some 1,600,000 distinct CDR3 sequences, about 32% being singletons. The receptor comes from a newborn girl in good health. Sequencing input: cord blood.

CDR3 loop: CAWTRTGKETQYF. The DNA of the CDR3 is TGTGCCTGGACTAGGACAGGGAAGGAGACCCAGTACTTC. The chain recombines TRBV30 with TRBJ2-5; 8 nucleotides align to TRBD1. The CDR3 covers 13 residues. Per the germline V gene, CDR1 is GTSNPN and CDR2 is SVGIG (reference sequence). Germline trimming cut 4 bases from V and 5 bases from J; bases unmatched to any gene: 6.